The sequence of this TCR beta chain was determined in a study of beta chain features in type 1 diabetes. Expressed TCRB transcripts were sequenced after all isolated RNA was converted to cDNA. Measured with immunoSEQ multiplex PCR; TCRdb has only the in-frame clones, and not every one. The sample yields 140,000 or so clones, 9.2% seen once. The authors sorted CD4+ naive, central memory, regulatory and stem cell-like memory cells via CD45RO/CCR7/CD25/CD127/CD95/CD27. Between the trimmed V and J ends, which lost 8 bases and 4 bases, there was a span of 14 bases. Germline V gives CDR1 MNHEY, CDR2 SVGAGI. This CDR3 contains 13 residues.

The chain employs TRBV6-5 and TRBJ1-2; D is uncertain. This TCR was sampled from a man younger than 35 in good health. The material sequenced was central memory CD4+ T cells from blood. The CDR3 loop is CASGENLGYGYTF. CDR3 nucleotides: TGTGCCAGCGGAGAAAACCTCGGCTATGGCTACACCTTC.